One and the same sample provided the 30 T cell receptor beta chains below, sequenced in a study of cytotoxic CD8 clonotypes in ibrutinib-treated CLL. Libraries were prepared by immunoSEQ multiplex PCR; TCRdb keeps only in-frame clonotypes and omits some of them. The sample has over 45,000 clones, roughly 50% seen once. The sample consisted of PBMCs, taken after 24 months of ibrutinib treatment. These receptors originate from a human donor with chronic lymphocytic leukemia.

J is TRBJ2-5 and V is TRBV9, with a tentative D call TRBD2 (7 bases). Germline loops: CDR1 SGDLS, CDR2 YYNGEE. Trimming removed 4 bases from V and 8 bases from J, with 15 bases in between. This CDR3 is 13 amino acids long. CDR3 in DNA: TGTGCCAGCAGCCCCGGGGGGCTATTTACCCAGTACTTC. Amino acid sequence: CASSPGGLFTQYF.

The chain has TRBV28 and TRBJ1-4; D perhaps matches TRBD1 (6 bases). The CDR3 is 17 amino acids. Germline V gene sequence: CDR1 MDHEN, CDR2 SYDVKM. V was trimmed by 6 bases and J by 0 bases, leaving 17 bases between them. The CDR3 nucleotides read TGTGCCAGCAGCGTACATCAGGGGACTCCAACTAATGAAAAACTGTTTTTT. This sequence encodes CASSVHQGTPTNEKLFF.

The gene calls are TRBV4-1 and TRBJ2-1; maybe TRBD1 (7 bases). CDR1 is MGHRA, CDR2 YSYEKL, per germline. The CDR3 length is 13 residues. V was shortened by 5 bases and J by 9 bases, with 14 bases between the two germline ends. CDR3 DNA: TGCGCCAGCAGCAGGAGCCAGGGGGGTGAGCAGTTCTTC. This encodes CASSRSQGGEQFF.

The chain employs TRBV5-1 and TRBJ1-2; 7 bases fit TRBD1. Per the germline V gene, CDR1 is SGHRS and CDR2 is YFSETQ. The CDR3 runs 15 residues. V lost 0 bases to trimming and J lost 4 bases; unmatched junction nucleotides: 6. CDR3: CASSLGQGIAYGYTF. Written as DNA, the CDR3 is TGCGCCAGCAGCTTGGGACAGGGAATTGCCTATGGCTACACCTTC.

The chain joins TRBV11-3 to TRBJ2-5, with 9 bases fitting TRBD1. Germline CDR1 SGHNT, CDR2 YENEEA. With 4 bases clipped from V and 4 bases from J, the junction kept 7 bases outside the gene matches. The CDR3 runs to 15 residues. The CDR3 loop reads CASSSGTGSSETQYF. The CDR3 region has the DNA TGTGCCAGCAGCTCTGGGACAGGGTCTTCAGAGACCCAGTACTTC.

V gene TRBV19 combines with J gene TRBJ2-3; D remains unclear. Germline V CDR1 and CDR2: LNHDA, SQIVND (reference sequence). V gave up 5 bases and J gave up 8 bases, with 17 bases separating them. The CDR3 is made up of 14 amino acids. CDR3 sequence: CASSPGGSIGTQYF. In DNA, the CDR3 is TGTGCCAGTAGTCCAGGTGGCTCTATCGGTACGCAGTATTTT.

This clone was picked up many times. The rearrangement joins TRBV7-8 to TRBJ2-1, with TRBD2 matching over 8 bases. CDR3 size: 19 residues. V shed 5 bases, J shed 5 bases, and the junction held 20 bases outside the gene matches. CDR1 and CDR2 (germline): SGHVS, FQNEAQ. DNA for the CDR3: TGTGCCAGCAGCCCAACCGGCCGGGGGGGCCACGGGGCACACAATGAGCAGTTCTTC. The encoded protein is CASSPTGRGGHGAHNEQFF.

This CDR3 reads CASSLPRGGVTNEKLFF. For the CDR3, the DNA is TGTGCCAGCAGTTTACCCCGCGGGGGTGTAACTAATGAAAAACTGTTTTTT. The chain is built from TRBV28 and TRBJ1-4; maybe TRBD1 (5 bases). Germline V gene data show CDR1 as MDHEN and CDR2 as SYDVKM. This CDR3 comprises 17 residues. Trimming shortened V by 2 bases and J by 1 base, and 14 bases separated the two germline ends.

This clone was counted many times. The rearrangement links TRBV19 to TRBJ2-3; D tentatively fits TRBD1 or TRBD2 (5 bases each). From germline, CDR1 is LNHDA and CDR2 SQIVND (reference sequence). V lost 3 bases, J lost 0 bases, and 7 bases lay in between. The CDR3 spans 14 residues. This chain's CDR3 is CASSMGVSTDTQYF. As DNA, the CDR3 is TGTGCCAGTAGTATGGGGGTTAGCACAGATACGCAGTATTTT.

The chain uses TRBV21-1 and TRBJ2-3; the D call in the table, TRBD2, was not verified against the DNA. TRBV21-1 is labeled a pseudogene. The CDR3 spans 15 residues. Written as DNA, the CDR3 is TGTGCCAGCAGCAGTAAACTCCCGAACACAGATACGCAGTATTTT. Its protein product is CASSSKLPNTDTQYF.

The chain links TRBV2 to TRBJ2-7; D tentatively fits TRBD1 or TRBD2 (5 bases each). CDR1 and CDR2 (germline): SNHLY, FYNNEI. V lost 7 bases and J lost 0, with 22 bases in between. The CDR3 sequence is 17 residues long. The CDR3 coding sequence is TGTGCCAGCAACGGGGCGACAGCTACTACTCTCTCCTACGAGCAGTACTTC. Protein product: CASNGATATTLSYEQYF. Together with reference TRBV2 and TRBJ2-7, the CDR3 gives the full variable domain: EPEVTQTPSHQVTQMGQEVILRCVPISNHLYFYWYRQILGQKVEFLVSFYNNEISEKSEIFDDQFSVERPDGSNFTLKIRSTKLEDSAMYFCASNGATATTLSYEQYFGPGTRLTVT.

J is TRBJ1-5 and V is TRBV15, with 9 positions matching TRBD1. This CDR3 is built from 16 residues. Trimming removed 1 base from V and 5 bases from J; junction bases left unmatched: 6. Germline lookup yields CDR1 LNHNV and CDR2 YYDKDF (reference sequence). CDR3 residues: CATSRAGTGWDQPQHF. In nucleotides, the CDR3 is TGTGCCACCAGCAGAGCTGGGACAGGGTGGGATCAGCCCCAGCATTTT. Full variable domain (remainder filled in from reference TRBV15 and TRBJ1-5): DAMVIQNPRYQVTQFGKPVTLSCSQTLNHNVMYWYQQKSSQAPKLLFHYYDKDFNNEADTPDNFQSRRPNTSFCFLDIRSPGLGDTAMYLCATSRAGTGWDQPQHFGDGTRLSIL.

This chain uses TRBV7-2 with TRBJ2-7; D is perhaps TRBD2 (5 bases). The CDR3 contains 14 residues. Germline CDR1 is SGHTA and CDR2 is FQGNSA. V was trimmed by 1 base and J by 3 bases, leaving 10 bases between them. The CDR3 here is CASSLGGLSYEQYF. CDR3 bases: TGTGCCAGCAGCTTAGGCGGGCTTAGCTACGAGCAGTACTTC.

J is TRBJ2-1 and V is TRBV28, with D perhaps being TRBD1 or TRBD2 (6 bases each). Germline lookup yields CDR1 MDHEN and CDR2 SYDVKM. Trimming took off 5 bases at V and 8 bases at J, with 16 bases between the two ends. The CDR3 runs to 14 residues. The DNA for the CDR3 is TGTGCCAGCAGTCCCGATGGGGGGCAAGATGAGCAGTTCTTC. Translation gives CASSPDGGQDEQFF.

By sample share, this clone is medium-sized. The rearrangement joins TRBV6-5 to TRBJ2-1; TRBD1 matches at 10 bases. From germline, CDR1 is MNHEY and CDR2 SVGAGI. The trim removed 5 bases at V and 0 bases at J, leaving 1 base unmatched. The CDR3 totals 15 residues. The CDR3 reads CASSRTGGSYNEQFF. The DNA for the CDR3 is TGTGCCAGCAGTCGGACAGGGGGCTCCTACAATGAGCAGTTCTTC.

The V gene is TRBV7-9, the J gene TRBJ2-2, with 7 positions matching TRBD1. Germline loops: CDR1 SEHNR, CDR2 FQNEAQ (reference sequence). V shed 8 bases and J 2 bases; nucleotides not matched to a gene: 20. This CDR3 spans 19 amino acids. CDR3 DNA: TGTGCCAGCGGATCTCGGAACAGGGGAAAGGGGGAAAACACCGGGGAGCTGTTTTTT. This encodes CASGSRNRGKGENTGELFF. The whole variable domain, filled in from reference TRBV7-9 and TRBJ2-2, reads DTGVSQNPRHKITKRGQNVTFRCDPISEHNRLYWYRQTLGQGPEFLTYFQNEAQLEKSRLLSDRFSAERPKGSFSTLEIQRTEQGDSAMYLCASGSRNRGKGENTGELFFGEGSRLTVL.

In its sample, this clone was seen a few times. The chain employs TRBV19 and TRBJ2-2; TRBD1 matches 11 bases. The V segment lost 11 bases and the J segment 3 bases; nucleotides outside the gene matches: 5. The CDR3 sequence is 14 residues long. Germline V CDR1 and CDR2: LNHDA, SQIVND (reference sequence). CDR3 DNA: TGTGCCGGCCGGGACAGGGGGGACACCGGGGAGCTGTTTTTT. Amino acids: CAGRDRGDTGELFF.

The CDR3: CASSVGRLANNEQFF. The CDR3 region has the DNA TGTGCCAGCAGCGTAGGTAGGCTAGCGAACAATGAGCAGTTCTTC. V is TRBV9 and J is TRBJ2-1; the D gene is possibly TRBD2 (6 bases). V lost 0 bases to trimming and J lost 5 bases, with 12 bases between them. CDR3 length: 15 amino acids. Germline assignment: CDR1 SGDLS and CDR2 YYNGEE. The whole variable domain, remainder taken from reference TRBV9 and TRBJ2-1, is DSGVTQTPKHLITATGQRVTLRCSPRSGDLSVYWYQQSLDQGLQFLIQYYNGEERAKGNILERFSAQQFPDLHSELNLSSLELGDSALYFCASSVGRLANNEQFFGPGTRLTVL.

The chain employs TRBV4-2 and TRBJ2-5, with D unresolved. V lost 0 bases to trimming and J lost 2 bases, with 4 bases between them. CDR3 length: 13 residues. Germline V gene data show CDR1 as LGHNA and CDR2 as YNFKEQ. The CDR3: CASSQELQETQYF. DNA of the CDR3: TGTGCCAGCAGCCAAGAGCTACAAGAGACCCAGTACTTC.

This clone was seen only a few times. CDR3 nucleotide sequence: TGTGCCAGCAGCCTACAGGGGGCCGGTCGTAATGGGCAGTACTTC. It specifies CASSLQGAGRNGQYF. This rearrangement joins TRBV2 to TRBJ2-7; 9 nucleotides agree with TRBD1. This CDR3 is 15 amino acids long. CDR1 and CDR2 (germline): SNHLY, FYNNEI. Losses at the gene ends were 6 bases for V and 9 bases for J; bases not matched to a gene: 15.

The genes are TRBV29-1 and TRBJ1-1; D is unresolved. Germline V lookup: CDR1 SQVTM, CDR2 ANQGSEA. The ends were cut back, 0 bases at V and 11 bases at J, with 10 bases in the middle. This CDR3 is built from 11 residues. The CDR3 is CSVEDGGLAFF. The CDR3 bases are TGCAGCGTTGAAGATGGCGGGTTGGCTTTCTTT.

This clone was found a few times. The chain carries TRBV4-1 and TRBJ1-5; the match to TRBD1 covers 9 bases. Germline V CDR1 and CDR2: MGHRA, YSYEKL. CDR3 length: 17 residues. The J segment lost 5 bases and the V segment lost 0 bases, leaving 8 bases of the junction unmatched. The CDR3 spells CASSQDSGQGFDQPQHF. In DNA, the CDR3 is TGCGCCAGCAGCCAAGATTCGGGACAGGGATTTGATCAGCCCCAGCATTTT.

In its sample, this clone was seen many times. V gene TRBV7-8 combines with J gene TRBJ1-2, with a tentative D call TRBD1 (6 bases). V was pared by 0 bases and J by 0 bases, with 14 bases between. This CDR3 is 17 amino acids long. Germline V gives CDR1 SGHVS, CDR2 FQNEAQ. The CDR3 bases are TGTGCCAGCAGCTTAGCGGTCTCCGGGACAACTAACTATGGCTACACCTTC. Its translation: CASSLAVSGTTNYGYTF.

This clone has at least ten counts. V and J are TRBV7-9 and TRBJ1-6, with D maybe TRBD1 (6 bases). The CDR3 sequence is 14 residues long. Trimming pared 5 bases from V and 11 bases from J, leaving 16 bases between. Per germline, CDR1 SEHNR and CDR2 FQNEAQ (reference sequence). The DNA for the CDR3 is TGTGCCAGCAGCCCGATTACAGGGTATGCACCCCTCCACTTT. Its translation: CASSPITGYAPLHF.

CDR3: CASRAGGIYEQYF. The CDR3 nucleotides are TGTGCCAGCAGGGCAGGGGGGATCTACGAGCAGTACTTC. The chain employs TRBV6-1 and TRBJ2-7; D possibly corresponds to TRBD1 (7 bases). This CDR3 comprises 13 residues. The ends were cut back, 6 bases at V and 3 bases at J, with 12 bases in the middle. Germline V CDR1 and CDR2: MNHNS, SASEGT.

This clone came up a few times. The chain links TRBV15 to TRBJ2-1, with D possibly being TRBD2 (5 bases). The germline V gene encodes CDR1 LNHNV and CDR2 YYDKDF (reference sequence). V was cut by 4 bases and J by 0 bases, with 10 bases left in between. CDR3 length: 15 residues. The CDR3 sequence: CATSIGLNSYNEQFF. DNA for the CDR3: TGTGCCACCAGCATAGGACTCAACTCCTACAATGAGCAGTTCTTC. Drawing the rest from reference TRBV15 and TRBJ2-1, the complete variable domain is DAMVIQNPRYQVTQFGKPVTLSCSQTLNHNVMYWYQQKSSQAPKLLFHYYDKDFNNEADTPDNFQSRRPNTSFCFLDIRSPGLGDTAMYLCATSIGLNSYNEQFFGPGTRLTVL.

This clone was observed a few times. This chain joins TRBV4-2 and TRBJ2-1; D call uncertain. The V gene lost 4 bases and the J gene lost 3 bases, with 10 bases spanning the gap. Germline CDR1 reads LGHNA; CDR2 reads YNFKEQ. The CDR3 runs to 14 residues. This CDR3 is CASSRRADYNEQFF. The CDR3 region has the DNA TGTGCCAGCAGCCGTCGGGCAGACTACAATGAGCAGTTCTTC.

The rearrangement links TRBV30 to TRBJ2-7; D uncertain. Germline loops: CDR1 GTSNPN, CDR2 SVGIG (reference sequence). The CDR3 loop spans 12 amino acids. V dropped 0 bases and J dropped 5 bases, with 8 bases sitting between them. The chain's CDR3 is CAWSVGQNEQYF. The CDR3, as DNA: TGTGCCTGGAGTGTAGGGCAAAACGAGCAGTACTTC.

The chain couples TRBV5-6 to TRBJ2-5, with 12 nucleotides matching TRBD1. The V and J ends lost 4 bases and 5 bases, in that order; junction bases with no gene match: 6. CDR3 length: 15 residues. Per germline, CDR1 SGHDT and CDR2 YYEEEE. DNA of the CDR3: TGTGCCAGCAGCACTGGGACAGGGGGCCCGGAGACCCAGTACTTC. It is translated as CASSTGTGGPETQYF.

This clone was found many times. The chain has TRBV6-1 and TRBJ1-5; weak D call: TRBD1 (5 bases). CDR1 is MNHNS and CDR2 is SASEGT in the germline V gene. The CDR3 spans 13 residues. V was pared by 10 bases and J by 10 bases, with 20 bases between. The CDR3 nucleotides read TGTGCCACCCTAGGTGGGGGTAGGGATCCCCAGCATTTT. Translating gives CATLGGGRDPQHF.